The sample holds a few counts of the clone carrying this T cell receptor (beta chain). The antigen remains undetermined. The protocol was immunoSEQ multiplex PCR, while the TCRdb copy is restricted to in-frame clones and leaves out a portion. Of 95,000 to 150,000 clones in the sample, 90% were seen once. The record originates from a study of T cell responses to AZD1222 COVID-19 vaccine. Study-wide points: White British donors predominated, females outnumbered males, and clonal diversity was possibly underestimated. Spike-wide vaccine-associated CD4 TCRs dominated at 160-218 and 743-854. Repertoires were obtained solely post-peak T cell response.

V gave up 0 bases and J gave up 1 base, with 4 bases separating them. The CDR3 runs 15 residues. Per the germline V gene, CDR1 is LNHNV and CDR2 is YYDKDF (reference sequence). Material: peripheral blood, obtained on day 0 of MenACWY control vaccination. The origin of this receptor is an adult in good health. V usage is TRBV15 and J usage is TRBJ2-6; no definite D call. The CDR3 protein is CATSRDRSGANVLTF. The CDR3 bases are TGTGCCACCAGCAGAGATAGATCTGGGGCCAACGTCCTGACTTTC.